This TCR beta chain was profiled in a study of beta chain features in type 1 diabetes. Study findings and constraints: Shortening that was moderate but significant affected the TCRB CDR3s of Type 1 diabetes patients in all four CD4+ subsets.

This clone was seen a handful of times. The antigen is undetermined. Germline CDR1 SGHAT, CDR2 FQNNGV. The CDR3 length is 16 residues. Trimming pared 2 bases from V and 0 bases from J, leaving 12 bases between. Every bit of the isolated RNA underwent reverse transcription, so sequencing read expressed TCRB transcripts. Sequencing used immunoSEQ multiplex PCR; TCRdb keeps in-frame clones, though not all of them. Altogether 130,000 or so clones are present, roughly 10% being singletons, with the ten largest covering about 0.7%. The sequenced sample was central memory CD4+ T cells from blood. The chain joins TRBV11-2 to TRBJ2-3; possibly TRBD2 for D (6 bases). The receptor's source is a man aged 25 to 40 with type 1 diabetes. CDR3 nucleotides: TGTGCCAGCAGCTTACTGGGGGGTATTAGCACAGATACGCAGTATTTT. It specifies CASSLLGGISTDTQYF. The full variable domain, its missing parts supplied by reference TRBV11-2 and TRBJ2-3, is EAGVAQSPRYKIIEKRQSVAFWCNPISGHATLYWYQQILGQGPKLLIQFQNNGVVDDSQLPKDRFSAERLKGVDSTLKIQPAKLEDSAVYLCASSLLGGISTDTQYFGPGTRLTVL.